This is a list of T cell receptor beta chains from one sample in a study of blood T cell repertoires in COVID-19. Clones were sequenced by immunoSEQ multiplex PCR, and TCRdb holds only the in-frame ones, with some missing. The data show about 240,000 clones, with just under 85% seen just once and over 8% held by the top ten. The sequenced sample was peripheral blood. The origin of the receptors is a woman older than 75 with acute or convalescent COVID-19. The CDR3 runs from the conserved cysteine through the conserved F or W. D genes are given only for firm matches. Not all rows give a size; the values are once, few, many and, for expanded clones, a class.

V: TRBV19
J: TRBJ2-3
length: 15
size: once
D: NA
CDR3: CASSSLEGVSDTQYF
DNA: TGTGCCAGTAGTAGCCTCGAGGGGGTCTCAGATACGCAGTATTTT

V: TRBV6-5
J: TRBJ1-1
length: 15
size: NA
D: TRBD1
CDR3: CASSYSPGGNTEAFF
DNA: TGTGCCAGCAGTTACTCGCCAGGGGGGAACACTGAAGCTTTCTTT

V: TRBV5-1
J: TRBJ2-5
length: 15
size: NA
D: NA
CDR3: CASSSGRGQAETQYF
DNA: TGCGCCAGCAGCTCCGGGCGGGGGCAGGCGGAGACCCAGTACTTC

V: TRBV13
J: TRBJ2-7
length: 14
size: NA
D: NA
CDR3: CASSIRHVRSEQYF
DNA: TGTGCCAGCAGCATTCGACACGTCCGCAGCGAGCAGTACTTC

V: TRBV24-1
J: TRBJ1-1
length: 15
size: NA
D: TRBD1
CDR3: CATSDSRQGDTEAFF
DNA: TGTGCCACCAGTGACTCCCGACAGGGAGACACTGAAGCTTTCTTT

V: TRBV7-2
J: TRBJ2-7
length: 15
size: NA
D: NA
CDR3: CASRPPTGLAYEQYF
DNA: TGTGCCAGCAGACCCCCCACGGGACTCGCCTACGAGCAGTACTTC

V: TRBV7-9
J: TRBJ1-1
length: 16
size: NA
D: NA
CDR3: CASRFRNDGRVTEAFF
DNA: TGTGCCAGCAGATTCCGTAACGATGGTCGGGTGACTGAAGCTTTCTTT

V: TRBV6-1
J: TRBJ1-4
length: 14
size: NA
D: NA
CDR3: CASSEGGTNEKLFF
DNA: TGTGCCAGCAGTGAAGGCGGTACTAATGAAAAACTGTTTTTT

V: TRBV4-1
J: TRBJ2-2
length: 16
size: NA
D: NA
CDR3: CASSQESGLNTGELFF
DNA: TGCGCCAGCAGCCAAGAGTCGGGACTTAACACCGGGGAGCTGTTTTTT

V: TRBV18
J: TRBJ1-1
length: 13
size: NA
D: NA
CDR3: CASSPDGWLEAFF
DNA: TGTGCCAGCTCACCAGACGGCTGGTTGGAGGCTTTCTTT

V: TRBV7-7
J: TRBJ2-5
length: 15
size: NA
D: NA
CDR3: CASSLGVGGQETQYF
DNA: TGTGCTAGCAGCTTAGGGGTAGGAGGCCAAGAGACCCAGTACTTC

V: TRBV5-6
J: TRBJ2-5
length: 17
size: NA
D: TRBD1
CDR3: CASSFLGGTGHQETQYF
DNA: TGTGCCAGCAGCTTCCTCGGCGGGACAGGGCACCAAGAGACCCAGTACTTC

V: TRBV23-1
J: TRBJ2-1
length: 16
size: NA
D: NA
CDR3: CASSPLDKRRYNEQFF
DNA: TGCGCCAGCAGTCCTCTGGACAAAAGGCGTTACAATGAGCAGTTCTTC

V: TRBV5-4
J: TRBJ1-6
length: 15
size: NA
D: TRBD1
CDR3: CASSSKTGSNSPLHF
DNA: TGTGCCAGCAGCTCGAAGACAGGGTCCAATTCACCCCTCCACTTT

V: TRBV24-1
J: TRBJ2-2
length: 16
size: NA
D: NA
CDR3: CATSDRPTRTTGELFF
DNA: TGTGCCACCAGTGATCGGCCGACTAGGACAACCGGGGAGCTGTTTTTT

V: TRBV7-2
J: TRBJ1-4
length: 14
size: NA
D: NA
CDR3: CASSLGGWEEKLFF
DNA: TGTGCCAGCAGCTTAGGCGGGTGGGAGGAAAAACTGTTTTTT

V: TRBV6-6
J: TRBJ2-3
length: 12
size: NA
D: NA
CDR3: CASGGAGDTQYF
DNA: TGTGCCAGCGGGGGGGCCGGAGATACGCAGTATTTT

V: TRBV18
J: TRBJ1-3
length: 15
size: NA
D: NA
CDR3: CASSPSGESGNTIYF
DNA: TGTGCCAGCTCACCTTCAGGGGAATCTGGAAACACCATATATTTT

V: TRBV10-3
J: TRBJ2-5
length: 14
size: NA
D: NA
CDR3: CAIQDARRVETQYF
DNA: TGTGCCATCCAGGACGCGCGGCGGGTGGAGACCCAGTACTTC

V: TRBV3-1/TRBV3-2
J: TRBJ2-4
length: 12
size: NA
D: TRBD2
CDR3: CASSQESGGAFF
DNA: TGTGCCAGCAGCCAAGAGAGCGGGGGGGCCTTCTTC

V: TRBV2
J: TRBJ1-5
length: 15
size: NA
D: TRBD1
CDR3: CASSEATGTNQPQHF
DNA: TGTGCCAGCAGTGAGGCGACAGGGACCAATCAGCCCCAGCATTTT

V: TRBV24-1
J: TRBJ2-5
length: 18
size: NA
D: TRBD2
CDR3: CATSETTGTPGGRETQYF
DNA: TGTGCCACCAGCGAAACTACCGGGACCCCGGGGGGGAGGGAGACCCAGTACTTC

V: TRBV4-1
J: TRBJ2-1
length: 15
size: once
D: NA
CDR3: CASRSRDIQYNEQFF
DNA: TGCGCCAGCAGATCCCGGGACATACAGTACAATGAGCAGTTCTTC

V: TRBV6-5
J: TRBJ2-3
length: 14
size: NA
D: TRBD2
CDR3: CASSPSAGGDTQYF
DNA: TGTGCCAGCAGTCCCTCAGCGGGGGGGGATACGCAGTATTTT

V: TRBV18
J: TRBJ1-1
length: 15
size: few
D: NA
CDR3: CASSSDRQSNTEAFF
DNA: TGTGCCAGCTCCTCGGACAGACAGTCGAACACTGAAGCTTTCTTT

V: TRBV3-1/TRBV3-2
J: TRBJ1-6
length: 17
size: NA
D: TRBD1
CDR3: CASSHRDSYWGNSPLHF
DNA: TGTGCCAGCAGCCACCGGGACAGCTACTGGGGTAATTCACCCCTCCACTTT

V: TRBV5-1
J: TRBJ1-6
length: 15
size: NA
D: NA
CDR3: CASSPRDNYNSPLHF
DNA: TGCGCCAGCAGCCCCCGGGACAACTATAATTCACCCCTCCACTTT

V: TRBV18
J: TRBJ1-6
length: 15
size: NA
D: NA
CDR3: CASSPEGSQYSPLHF
DNA: TGTGCCAGCTCACCGGAGGGGTCCCAATATTCACCCCTCCACTTT

V: TRBV18
J: TRBJ2-5
length: 12
size: NA
D: NA
CDR3: CASSPAQETQYF
DNA: TGTGCCAGCTCACCAGCGCAAGAGACCCAGTACTTC

V: TRBV6-6
J: TRBJ2-1
length: 15
size: NA
D: TRBD2
CDR3: CASSSPLAGGNEQFF
DNA: TGTGCCAGCAGTTCCCCACTAGCGGGGGGAAATGAGCAGTTCTTC

V: TRBV6-5
J: TRBJ2-5
length: 15
size: NA
D: TRBD1
CDR3: CASSLGTGRGETQYF
DNA: TGTGCCAGCAGCCTTGGGACAGGCCGCGGGGAGACCCAGTACTTC

V: TRBV3-1/TRBV3-2
J: TRBJ1-1
length: 16
size: NA
D: TRBD1
CDR3: CASSQDRRTGNTEAFF
DNA: TGTGCCAGCAGCCAAGATCGGAGGACAGGGAACACTGAAGCTTTCTTT

V: TRBV28
J: TRBJ2-7
length: 14
size: NA
D: NA
CDR3: CASSLVTLPYEQYF
DNA: TGTGCCAGCAGTTTAGTGACATTACCCTACGAGCAGTACTTC

V: TRBV19
J: TRBJ2-2
length: 15
size: NA
D: NA
CDR3: CASSIRPRGTGELFF
DNA: TGTGCCAGTAGTATCCGTCCGCGGGGCACCGGGGAGCTGTTTTTT

V: TRBV6-5
J: TRBJ1-5
length: 14
size: NA
D: TRBD1
CDR3: CASRPTGGGQPQHF
DNA: TGTGCCAGCAGGCCGACAGGGGGAGGACAGCCCCAGCATTTT

V: TRBV25-1
J: TRBJ2-4
length: 15
size: NA
D: NA
CDR3: CASTPRGAHSNIQYF
DNA: TGTGCCAGCACCCCCAGGGGGGCGCATTCAAACATTCAGTACTTC

V: TRBV4-1
J: TRBJ1-3
length: 16
size: NA
D: TRBD1
CDR3: CASSRTGAASGNTIYF
DNA: TGCGCCAGCAGCAGGACAGGGGCCGCCTCTGGAAACACCATATATTTT

V: TRBV7-9
J: TRBJ1-5
length: 12
size: NA
D: NA
CDR3: CASSSEGLPQHF
DNA: TGTGCCAGCAGCTCGGAGGGTCTGCCCCAGCATTTT

V: TRBV27
J: TRBJ1-1
length: 14
size: NA
D: NA
CDR3: CASSLGPLNTEAFF
DNA: TGTGCCAGCAGTTTGGGCCCCCTGAACACTGAAGCTTTCTTT

V: TRBV6-5
J: TRBJ1-1
length: 15
size: NA
D: TRBD1
CDR3: CASSTRDRGGSEAFF
DNA: TGTGCCAGCAGTACCCGGGACAGGGGTGGGTCTGAAGCTTTCTTT

V: TRBV19
J: TRBJ2-2
length: 15
size: once
D: NA
CDR3: CASSIETGNTGELFF
DNA: TGTGCCAGTAGTATAGAGACAGGAAACACCGGGGAGCTGTTTTTT

V: TRBV21-1
J: TRBJ1-2
length: 17
size: NA
D: NA
CDR3: CASSDQDRVPLPHGYTF
DNA: TGTGCCAGCAGCGACCAGGACAGGGTCCCCCTCCCTCATGGCTACACCTTC

V: TRBV11-2
J: TRBJ2-7
length: 13
size: NA
D: NA
CDR3: CASSSGMVYEQYF
DNA: TGTGCCAGCAGCTCCGGTATGGTCTACGAGCAGTACTTC

V: TRBV3-1/TRBV3-2
J: TRBJ1-5
length: 14
size: NA
D: NA
CDR3: CASSQGGPTPPQHF
DNA: TGTGCCAGCAGCCAAGGGGGCCCTACGCCGCCCCAGCATTTT

V: TRBV9
J: TRBJ1-4
length: 15
size: NA
D: TRBD1
CDR3: CASSAHTDRVEKLFF
DNA: TGTGCCAGCAGCGCGCACACGGACAGGGTTGAAAAACTGTTTTTT

V: TRBV2
J: TRBJ1-2
length: 14
size: few
D: TRBD1
CDR3: CASSASGQGRSYTF
DNA: TGTGCCAGCAGTGCGAGTGGACAGGGAAGAAGCTACACCTTC

V: TRBV19
J: TRBJ2-5
length: 12
size: NA
D: NA
CDR3: CASSDYQETQYF
DNA: TGTGCCAGTAGCGACTACCAAGAGACCCAGTACTTC

V: TRBV28
J: TRBJ1-2
length: 15
size: NA
D: TRBD1
CDR3: CASSWRQGARVGYTF
DNA: TGTGCCAGCAGTTGGAGACAGGGGGCGCGGGTTGGCTACACCTTC

V: TRBV7-2
J: TRBJ1-2
length: 17
size: few
D: TRBD1
CDR3: CASSPPGQPQSIHGYTF
DNA: TGTGCCAGCAGCCCACCGGGACAGCCCCAATCTATTCATGGCTACACCTTC

V: TRBV3-1/TRBV3-2
J: TRBJ1-3
length: 16
size: NA
D: NA
CDR3: CASSQGRQFSGNTIYF
DNA: TGTGCCAGCAGCCAAGGGCGACAGTTCTCTGGAAACACCATATATTTT

V: TRBV6-4
J: TRBJ1-2
length: 15
size: NA
D: TRBD1
CDR3: CASSDRAGGVYGYTF
DNA: TGTGCCAGCAGTGACAGGGCAGGGGGCGTCTATGGCTACACCTTC

V: TRBV18
J: TRBJ2-3
length: 16
size: NA
D: TRBD2
CDR3: CASSPLGTSQTDTQYF
DNA: TGTGCCAGCTCACCACTAGGGACTAGTCAAACAGATACGCAGTATTTT

V: TRBV28
J: TRBJ1-2
length: 17
size: NA
D: TRBD1
CDR3: CASSFGGIQGDNYGYTF
DNA: TGTGCCAGCAGTTTTGGGGGAATACAGGGGGATAACTATGGCTACACCTTC

V: TRBV18
J: TRBJ1-5
length: 14
size: NA
D: NA
CDR3: CASSEAGSNQPQHF
DNA: TGTGCCAGCTCAGAGGCGGGCAGCAATCAGCCCCAGCATTTT

V: TRBV19
J: TRBJ1-6
length: 15
size: NA
D: TRBD1
CDR3: CASSRNRGLISPLHF
DNA: TGTGCCAGTAGTAGGAACAGGGGGCTGATTTCACCCCTCCACTTT

V: TRBV12-3/TRBV12-4
J: TRBJ1-2
length: 13
size: NA
D: NA
CDR3: CASRQWGSYGYTF
DNA: TGTGCCAGCAGACAGTGGGGCAGCTATGGCTACACCTTC

V: TRBV27
J: TRBJ2-7
length: 16
size: few
D: NA
CDR3: CASSLEQANRPYEQYF
DNA: TGTGCCAGCAGTTTAGAACAGGCCAACCGTCCCTACGAGCAGTACTTC

V: TRBV28
J: TRBJ1-2
length: 14
size: NA
D: NA
CDR3: CASSLPRGGYGYTF
DNA: TGTGCCAGCAGTTTACCCCGGGGTGGCTATGGCTACACCTTC

V: TRBV19
J: TRBJ1-3
length: 15
size: NA
D: NA
CDR3: CASSTTGISGNTIYF
DNA: TGTGCCAGTAGTACTACAGGGATCTCTGGAAACACCATATATTTT

V: TRBV7-2
J: TRBJ2-7
length: 17
size: NA
D: NA
CDR3: CASSLANLGGGRDEQYF
DNA: TGTGCCAGCAGCTTAGCGAATCTAGGGGGGGGGCGAGACGAGCAGTACTTC